Sequencing of this T cell receptor beta chain was carried out in a study of beta chain features in type 1 diabetes. The CDR3 has 15 amino acids. The V gene lost 6 bases and the J gene lost 1 base, with 13 bases spanning the gap. CDR1 and CDR2 (germline): MNHEY, SMNVEV (reference sequence). This clone was counted only a few times. As every portion of the isolated RNA was reverse transcribed, the sequencing read expressed TCRB transcripts. Only in-frame clones appear in the TCRdb table, and some are missing; sequencing was by immunoSEQ multiplex PCR. The table lists some 200,000 clones, 9.5% to 13% of them singletons.

This chain uses TRBV27 with TRBJ2-1; no definite D call. The clonotype originates from a man aged 18 to 29 in good health. The sample was central memory CD4+ T cells from blood. The CDR3 nucleotides are TGTGCCAGCAGCTCGTCTAGTTCGTCCTACAATGAGCAGTTCTTC. Translated: CASSSSSSSYNEQFF.